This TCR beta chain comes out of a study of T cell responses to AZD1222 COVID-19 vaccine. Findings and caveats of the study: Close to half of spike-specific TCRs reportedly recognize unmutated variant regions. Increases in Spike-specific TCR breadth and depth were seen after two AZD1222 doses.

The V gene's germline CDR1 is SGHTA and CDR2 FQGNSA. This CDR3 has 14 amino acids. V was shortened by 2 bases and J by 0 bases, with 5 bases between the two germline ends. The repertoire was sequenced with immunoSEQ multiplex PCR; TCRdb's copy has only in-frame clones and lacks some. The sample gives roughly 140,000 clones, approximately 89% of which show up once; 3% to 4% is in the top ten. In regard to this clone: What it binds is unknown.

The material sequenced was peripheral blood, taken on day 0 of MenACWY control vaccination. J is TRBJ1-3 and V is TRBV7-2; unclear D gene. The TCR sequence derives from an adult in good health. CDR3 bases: TGTGCCAGCAGCTTACTAAGCTCTGGAAACACCATATATTTT. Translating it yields CASSLLSSGNTIYF.